This T cell receptor beta chain was sequenced in a study of CD8 T cells in ankylosing spondylitis (TCRdb year 2017). Background on the whole study: T cell receptor beta repertoires were profiled in healthy donors and ankylosing spondylitis patients so that disease-linked TCR variants could be found. In total, the full study cohort was made up of some 110 healthy donors and approximately 27 ankylosing spondylitis patients. Peripheral blood was sampled, and synovial fluid was also collected from ankylosing spondylitis patients. What the study reported, not specific to this receptor: In peripheral blood, the disease-linked clones were found at relatively low frequencies and had a CD8+ phenotype. A TCR beta motif of about eight highly homologous amino acid variants appeared characteristic of blood from ankylosing spondylitis patients. Some TCR beta motif variants had previously been reported in synovial fluid and blood of reactive arthritis patients, which suggested common disease-initiation mechanisms. The disease-linked clones were reported as significantly enriched in matched synovial fluid samples from ankylosing spondylitis patients.

TCRdb records Illumina HiSeq 2500 as the sequencer. Quantitative 5'-RACE with molecular barcodes was used to prepare TCR beta libraries. As for the authors' bioinformatics: A new computational method based on a probabilistic model of VDJ rearrangement was used to identify disease-linked TCR variants. The raw public reads went through TCRdb reprocessing: fastp at Q25, MiXCR clone calling, in-frame beta chains kept. For every CDR3 protein sequence, its rows merge into one entry that carries the most common genes and DNA. These V and J calls originate from TCRdb's pipeline instead of the authors' own analysis. Present in this sample are 150,000 to 200,000 distinct CDR3 sequences, around 17% of which were seen just once. Over 7.5% of the sample rests with the top ten. The germline V gene (reference sequence) gives CDR1 as DFQATT and CDR2 as SNEGSKA. Germline trimming amounts to 3 bases on V and 4 bases on J, with 8 as the count of junction bases outside the gene matches. The CDR3 covers 14 residues, taking in both the cysteine and the phenylalanine. The sequence is cut down to CDR3 DNA, 42 bases in frame from base 1.

This clonotype was recorded a few times. The antigen it recognizes is unknown. Qualities for individual bases were not recorded, and no much larger clone is one base off. The clonotype was recovered from a male donor with ankylosing spondylitis or in good health (not recorded which). Sequencing was carried out using blood, either unsorted or a sorted T cell fraction (not recorded which). The chain joins TRBV20-1 to TRBJ1-1; the central 7 bases match TRBD1. Read as DNA, the sequence is TGCAGTGCTAGGAGTAGGGGGCGAGGCACTGAAGCTTTCTTT. This translates into CSARSRGRGTEAFF.